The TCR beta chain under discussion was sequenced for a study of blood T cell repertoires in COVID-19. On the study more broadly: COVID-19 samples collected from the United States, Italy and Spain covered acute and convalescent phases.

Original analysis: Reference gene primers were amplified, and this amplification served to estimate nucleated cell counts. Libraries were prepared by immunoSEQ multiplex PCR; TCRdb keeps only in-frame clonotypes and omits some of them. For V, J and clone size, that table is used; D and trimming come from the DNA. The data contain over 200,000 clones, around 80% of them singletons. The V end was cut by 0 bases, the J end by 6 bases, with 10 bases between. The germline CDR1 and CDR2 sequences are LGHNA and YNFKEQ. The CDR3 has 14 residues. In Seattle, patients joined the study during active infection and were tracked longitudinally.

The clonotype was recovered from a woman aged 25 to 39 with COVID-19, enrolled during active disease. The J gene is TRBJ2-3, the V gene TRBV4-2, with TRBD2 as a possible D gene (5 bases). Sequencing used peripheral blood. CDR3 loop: CASSQERSDDTQYF. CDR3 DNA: TGTGCCAGCAGCCAAGAACGTAGCGACGATACGCAGTATTTT.